These 31 T cell receptor beta chains share one sample of origin, sequenced in a study of post-analysis software for immune sequencing data. Study results and limitations: About five TRBV segments (TRBV5-6, TRBV5-1 and TRBV20-1 among them) occurred more frequently in patients than in controls.

Unique molecular identifiers featured in each of the TCR beta cDNA libraries. TCRdb recomputed calls from the PCR reads with MiXCR, one row per CDR3 protein. The profile shows roughly 800,000 distinct CDR3 sequences, approximately 30% of them singletons. These receptors' targets are unknown. Input material: blood. These TCRs come from a girl under 18 with multiple sclerosis.

In this sample, this clonotype turned up many times. This chain uses TRBV29-1 with TRBJ2-4, with D perhaps TRBD2 (6 bases). The CDR3 is made up of 12 amino acids. Trimming pared 5 bases from V and 5 bases from J, leaving 10 bases between. CDR1 and CDR2 (germline): SQVTM, ANQGSEA. Here the CDR3 DNA reads TGCAGCGTTTGGGGGGACCAAAACATTCAGTACTTC. Its protein is CSVWGDQNIQYF.

This clonotype was counted a few times. CDR3 sequence reads: CAISPGTGEYEQYF. CDR3 DNA: TGTGCCATCAGCCCCGGGACAGGGGAATACGAGCAGTACTTC. The chain recombines TRBV10-3 with TRBJ2-7; 10 bases are shared with TRBD1. J was trimmed by 4 bases and V by 6 bases; bases with no gene match: 6. This CDR3 contains 14 residues. Per the germline V gene, CDR1 is ENHRY and CDR2 is SYGVKD.

The V and J genes are TRBV20-1 and TRBJ1-4; tentative D call: TRBD1 (5 bases). Germline loops: CDR1 DFQATT, CDR2 SNEGSKA (reference sequence). This CDR3 region has 15 residues. V shed 4 bases and J shed 3 bases, with 15 bases lying between them. For the CDR3, the DNA is TGCAGTGCTACTACAGGCCCCGGTTCTAATGAAAAACTGTTTTTT. Its translation is CSATTGPGSNEKLFF.

This clonotype was observed a few times. This chain links TRBV7-8 with TRBJ2-1, with D possibly being TRBD2 (6 bases). With 5 bases removed from V and 14 bases from J, the gap between germline ends came to 19 bases. CDR1 is SGHVS, CDR2 FQNEAQ, per germline. This CDR3 has 13 amino acids. CDR3 amino acids: CASSELTGGREFF. The DNA of the CDR3 is TGTGCCAGCAGCGAATTAACTGGGGGGAGAGAGTTCTTC.

This clonotype was seen a handful of times. The chain has TRBV20-1 and TRBJ2-7; 9 bases line up with TRBD2. CDR3 length: 14 amino acids. Germline V gene lookup returns CDR1 DFQATT and CDR2 SNEGSKA (reference sequence). Losses at the gene ends were 1 base for V and 2 bases for J; bases not matched to a gene: 3. The CDR3 is CSARGSGSTYEQYF. The CDR3 nucleotides are TGCAGTGCTAGAGGTAGCGGGAGTACCTACGAGCAGTACTTC.

The V and J genes are TRBV5-1 and TRBJ2-3; 8 bases agree with TRBD2. Per the germline V gene, CDR1 is SGHRS and CDR2 is YFSETQ. This CDR3 is 13 amino acids long. V was clipped by 1 base and J by 6 bases; unmatched bases: 1. CDR3 coding DNA: TGCGCCAGCAGCTTGCAGCGGGGGGATACGCAGTATTTT. Protein product: CASSLQRGDTQYF.

A few counts support this clonotype. The V call is TRBV27, the J call TRBJ2-3, with D tentatively TRBD1 or TRBD2 (5 bases each). The germline V and J ends were trimmed by 7 bases and 4 bases, with 36 bases remaining between them. The length of the CDR3 is 21 residues. Germline V gene sequence: CDR1 MNHEY, CDR2 SMNVEV (reference sequence). The CDR3 DNA sequence: TGTGCCAGCACCCCAGTATTACGGGACGGAGATACCCCCCAAACCCCAGATACGCAGTATTTT. Translated: CASTPVLRDGDTPQTPDTQYF.

Only a few counts were recorded for this clonotype. This rearrangement joins TRBV6-6 to TRBJ2-7, with 9 bases that match TRBD1. The DNA end is a closer match to TRBJ2-5, so the J assignment may be wrong. CDR1 is MNHNY and CDR2 is SVGAGI in the germline V gene (reference sequence). The CDR3 has 16 residues. The CDR3 DNA sequence: TGTGCCAGCAGTTACTCGGGACAGGGCACCCAAGAGACCCAGTACTTC. Translating gives CASSYSGQGTQETQYF.

This clonotype was counted ten times or more. The CDR3 coding sequence is TGCAGTGCTCTAGACAGGGGTCGGTCTTACGAGCAGTACTTC. Translating it yields CSALDRGRSYEQYF. The rearrangement joins TRBV20-1 to TRBJ2-7; 8 nucleotides line up with TRBD1. V trimming: 5 bases; J trimming: 4 bases; junction bases outside the gene matches: 10. The germline V gene encodes CDR1 DFQATT and CDR2 SNEGSKA (reference sequence). This CDR3 has 14 residues.

This sequence joins TRBV20-1 and TRBJ1-5; D possibly corresponds to TRBD1 (6 bases). CDR1 DFQATT and CDR2 SNEGSKA come from the germline V gene (reference sequence). Trimming stripped 2 bases from V and 11 bases from J, with 13 bases between. The CDR3 is made up of 12 amino acids. The CDR3 sequence is CSARLDRWTQHF. The CDR3 nucleotides are TGCAGTGCTAGACTCGACAGGTGGACCCAGCATTTT.

This clonotype has a count of ten or more. The chain joins TRBV29-1 to TRBJ1-2; weak D call: TRBD1 (5 bases). The CDR3 sequence is 13 residues long. Germline values: CDR1 SQVTM, CDR2 ANQGSEA. Between the trimmed V and J ends, which lost 3 bases and 5 bases, there was a span of 13 bases. The CDR3 is CSVEEGREYGYTF. DNA of the CDR3: TGCAGCGTTGAGGAGGGGAGAGAGTATGGCTACACCTTC.

In this sample, this clonotype turned up once. At one boundary the junction diverges from the germline segment, which might be a read error. The chain has TRBV4-2 and TRBJ2-3; D remains ambiguous. Germline CDR1 reads LGHNA; CDR2 reads YNFKEQ. This CDR3 region has 13 residues. CDR3: CAGSHATTDTQYF. The CDR3 nucleotides read TGTGCCGGCAGCCACGCGACTACAGATACGCAGTATTTT.

This clonotype came up a few times. The chain uses TRBV11-2 and TRBJ2-5; TRBD1 matches at 9 bases. Trimming removed 4 bases from V and 4 bases from J; junction bases left unmatched: 10. This CDR3 region has 16 residues. The V gene's germline CDR1 is SGHAT and CDR2 FQNNGV. The CDR3, as DNA: TGTGCCAGCAGCTCCCGAGGACAGGGGCGGGTAGAGACCCAGTACTTC. Amino acids: CASSSRGQGRVETQYF. Full variable domain (remainder filled in from reference TRBV11-2 and TRBJ2-5): EAGVAQSPRYKIIEKRQSVAFWCNPISGHATLYWYQQILGQGPKLLIQFQNNGVVDDSQLPKDRFSAERLKGVDSTLKIQPAKLEDSAVYLCASSSRGQGRVETQYFGPGTRLLVL.

The chain employs TRBV7-9 and TRBJ2-3, with D possibly TRBD2 on 5 matching bases. The CDR3 loop spans 14 amino acids. Germline V lookup: CDR1 SEHNR, CDR2 FQNEAQ (reference sequence). V was clipped by 5 bases and J by 2 bases, with 11 bases between them. In DNA, the CDR3 is TGTGCCAGCAGCCCTGGACTCATCACAGATACGCAGTATTTT. It yields the protein CASSPGLITDTQYF.

This rearrangement joins TRBV18 to TRBJ1-1; 10 bases agree with TRBD1. Trimming took 1 base from V and 5 from J; bases not matched to a gene: 10. Germline CDR1 KGHSH, CDR2 LQKENI. This CDR3 comprises 17 residues. The CDR3, as DNA: TGTGCCAGCTCACCACGTCGACTGGACAGGGGGAAAACTGAAGCTTTCTTT. It yields the protein CASSPRRLDRGKTEAFF.

The chain links TRBV7-2 to TRBJ2-1, with TRBD2 identical over 7 bases. Germline trimming cut 3 bases from V and 6 bases from J; bases unmatched to any gene: 5. The CDR3 is 14 residues long. CDR1 and CDR2 (germline): SGHTA, FQGNSA. The DNA for the CDR3 is TGTGCCAGCAGCTTTGGCGGGAGCGGCAATGAGCAGTTCTTC. Its translation: CASSFGGSGNEQFF.

A few counts support this clonotype. This chain connects TRBV20-1 to TRBJ2-1; D not certain. Germline V CDR1 and CDR2: DFQATT, SNEGSKA (reference sequence). Trimming stripped 3 bases from V and 10 bases from J, with 13 bases between. CDR3 length: 12 amino acids. The CDR3 coding sequence is TGCAGTGCTAGGATGGGGTCTGTCGAGCAGTTCTTC. Its translation is CSARMGSVEQFF.

The sample holds a few counts of this clonotype. J is TRBJ1-2 and V is TRBV6-5; 7 nucleotides agree with TRBD1. The CDR3 consists of 13 residues. Germline CDR1 and CDR2: MNHEY and SVGAGI. V gave up 9 bases and J gave up 6 bases; unmatched junction bases: 10. CDR3 region: CASTRQGVDGYTF. CDR3 coding DNA: TGTGCCAGTACAAGACAGGGAGTTGATGGCTACACCTTC.

The chain couples TRBV28 to TRBJ2-7; 11 nucleotides agree with TRBD2. Germline V CDR1 and CDR2: MDHEN, SYDVKM. V lost 8 bases, J lost 3 bases, and 0 bases stayed unmatched. This CDR3 contains 12 residues. CDR3 bases: TGTGCCAGCGGGACTAGCGGCTACGAGCAGTACTTC. Translated, it gives CASGTSGYEQYF. Filled out from reference TRBV28 and TRBJ2-7, the complete variable domain reads DVKVTQSSRYLVKRTGEKVFLECVQDMDHENMFWYRQDPGLGLRLIYFSYDVKMKEKGDIPEGYSVSREKKERFSLILESASTNQTSMYLCASGTSGYEQYFGPGTRLTVT.

There are a few counts of this clonotype. This chain uses TRBV2 with TRBJ2-1; a weak D match, TRBD1 (6 bases). The germline gives CDR1 SNHLY, CDR2 FYNNEI. Trimming pared 6 bases from V and 5 bases from J, leaving 11 bases between. This CDR3 has 13 amino acids. The CDR3 here is CASSRQEDNEQFF. The CDR3 DNA reads TGTGCCAGCAGCAGACAGGAGGACAATGAGCAGTTCTTC.

This clonotype has only a few counts. The CDR3 region is CASSQGGWPYEQYF. Here the CDR3 DNA reads TGCGCCAGCAGCCAAGGAGGTTGGCCCTACGAGCAGTACTTC. V gene TRBV4-1 combines with J gene TRBJ2-7; no clear D. The germline V and J ends were trimmed by 1 base and 2 bases, with 9 bases remaining between them. Germline CDR1 is MGHRA and CDR2 is YSYEKL. The CDR3 runs 14 residues.

This clonotype was seen a handful of times. This chain joins TRBV20-1 and TRBJ2-7, with 10 bases lining up with TRBD2. Germline lookup yields CDR1 DFQATT and CDR2 SNEGSKA (reference sequence). V shed 4 bases and J 5 bases; nucleotides not matched to a gene: 8. The CDR3 totals 14 residues. DNA for the CDR3: TGCAGTGCTATTCCCGGGACTAGCGCTGACGAGCAGTACTTC. The encoded protein is CSAIPGTSADEQYF.

The rearrangement links TRBV7-2 to TRBJ2-5; TRBD1 or TRBD2 may be the D gene (5 bases each). The germline V and J ends were trimmed by 5 bases and 3 bases, with 13 bases remaining between them. This CDR3 region has 14 residues. Germline CDR1 is SGHTA and CDR2 is FQGNSA. CDR3 in DNA: TGTGCCAGCAGCCAACCGGGACGGGAAGAGACCCAGTACTTC. It encodes CASSQPGREETQYF.

This clonotype came up a few times. This chain connects TRBV29-1 to TRBJ1-2; TRBD1 matches at 8 bases. The CDR3 length is 12 residues. Trimming took 7 bases from V and 7 from J; bases not matched to a gene: 8. The V gene's germline CDR1 is SQVTM and CDR2 ANQGSEA. This chain's CDR3 is CSGEDRAFGYTF. The DNA for the CDR3 is TGCAGCGGCGAGGACAGGGCTTTTGGCTACACCTTC.

The gene calls are TRBV24-1 and TRBJ2-1, with D possibly being TRBD1 (6 bases). In germline, CDR1 is KGHDR, CDR2 SFDVKD. Trimming stripped 3 bases from V and 2 bases from J, with 13 bases between. CDR3 length equals 16 residues. CDR3 nucleotide sequence: TGTGCCACCAGTGATCCCCAGGGGACCCCCTACAATGAGCAGTTCTTC. Its translation: CATSDPQGTPYNEQFF.

This clonotype turned up a few times. The chain links TRBV3-1 to TRBJ2-7; D ambiguous. CDR1 is LGHDT and CDR2 is YNNKEL in the germline V gene (reference sequence). The CDR3 is made up of 14 amino acids. V lost 0 bases, J lost 5 bases, and 11 bases lay in between. The CDR3 here is CASSQDVNSNEQYF. The CDR3 nucleotides are TGTGCCAGCAGCCAAGATGTTAACAGCAACGAGCAGTACTTC.

The genes are TRBV5-1 and TRBJ1-2; D ambiguous. This CDR3 region has 14 residues. Per germline, CDR1 SGHRS and CDR2 YFSETQ. V lost 3 bases to trimming and J lost 2 bases, with 11 bases between them. DNA for the CDR3: TGCGCCAGCAGCTGGCGCCGGGAAAACTATGGCTACACCTTC. Amino acids: CASSWRRENYGYTF.

This clonotype came up a few times. J is TRBJ1-5 and V is TRBV6-4; perhaps TRBD1 as D (5 bases). The CDR3 consists of 14 residues. The V and J ends lost 2 bases and 2 bases respectively, with 7 bases between them. Germline V gives CDR1 MRHNA, CDR2 SNTAGT. In DNA form, the CDR3 reads TGTGCCAGCAGTGACAGGGGAGGCAATCAGCCCCAGCATTTT. Encoded protein: CASSDRGGNQPQHF.

A few counts support this clonotype. The V gene is TRBV24-1, the J gene TRBJ2-1; 7 bases are a match to TRBD1. The CDR3 covers 16 residues. V lost 4 bases to trimming and J lost 2 bases; unmatched junction nucleotides: 7. Germline CDR1 KGHDR, CDR2 SFDVKD. DNA of the CDR3: TGTGCCACCAGTGACGCACAGGGGCTTGCCTACAATGAGCAGTTCTTC. Translated, it gives CATSDAQGLAYNEQFF.

This chain uses TRBV4-1 with TRBJ1-1; the D gene is possibly TRBD1 (5 bases). CDR3 length equals 16 residues. CDR1 is MGHRA, CDR2 YSYEKL, per germline. The V end was cut by 0 bases, the J end by 6 bases, with 17 bases between. DNA for the CDR3: TGCGCCAGCAGCCAAGAAAGTTGGGGCCCCGGCTCTGAAGCTTTCTTT. Amino acid sequence: CASSQESWGPGSEAFF.

In its sample, this clonotype was seen a few times. The J gene is TRBJ1-2, the V gene TRBV28, with D unclear. Trimming removed 3 bases from V and 4 bases from J, with 6 bases in between. CDR3 length: 12 amino acids. From germline, CDR1 is MDHEN and CDR2 SYDVKM. CDR3 amino acids: CASSFTGYGYTF. CDR3 coding DNA: TGTGCCAGCAGTTTTACGGGCTATGGCTACACCTTC.